The 13 T cell receptor beta chains presented below share a single source sample, sequenced in a study of T cell responses to AZD1222 COVID-19 vaccine. Generated by immunoSEQ multiplex PCR, the TCRdb table keeps only in-frame clones and is missing some. The sample holds some 83,000 clones; 70% to 90% are singletons and the top ten take 5% to 6%. Sequencing was performed on peripheral blood, taken 28 days after the second AZD1222 dose. Source of these receptors: an adult who received the AZD1222 COVID-19 vaccine.

The chain joins TRBV5-1 to TRBJ2-1, with 7 nucleotides matching TRBD1. The CDR3 covers 14 residues. The germline V gene encodes CDR1 SGHRS and CDR2 YFSETQ. J lost 4 bases, V lost 4 bases, and 5 bases had no gene match. CDR3 coding DNA: TGCGCCAGCAGCCTGGGACAGATGTACAATGAGCAGTTCTTC. This gives the protein CASSLGQMYNEQFF.

The V call is TRBV5-1, the J call TRBJ2-5, with TRBD1 identical over 10 bases. The CDR3 consists of 18 residues. J was trimmed by 2 bases and V by 0 bases; bases with no gene match: 10. Germline values: CDR1 SGHRS, CDR2 YFSETQ. The CDR3: CASSLALTGGRPQETQYF. DNA of the CDR3: TGCGCCAGCAGCTTGGCCCTGACAGGGGGCAGGCCTCAAGAGACCCAGTACTTC.

V and J are TRBV21-1 and TRBJ1-2; the D call of TRBD1 is as the table states it, not checked on the DNA. TRBV21-1 is noted as a pseudogene. The CDR3 extends over 12 amino acids. The CDR3 region is CASRTGGHGYTF. The DNA of the CDR3 is TGTGCCAGCAGGACAGGGGGCCACGGCTACACCTTC.

The rearrangement links TRBV30 to TRBJ1-1, with TRBD1 as a possible D gene (5 bases). Germline V CDR1 and CDR2: GTSNPN, SVGIG (reference sequence). Trimming pared 4 bases from V and 3 bases from J, leaving 12 bases between. The CDR3 is 13 amino acids. The CDR3 loop reads CAWTTQGHTEAFF. The DNA of the CDR3 is TGTGCCTGGACGACGCAGGGTCACACTGAAGCTTTCTTT.

The chain has TRBV7-9 and TRBJ1-1, with a possible D match to TRBD1 (5 bases). Trimming shortened V by 6 bases and J by 2 bases, and 10 bases separated the two germline ends. The CDR3 consists of 13 residues. Germline lookup yields CDR1 SEHNR and CDR2 FQNEAQ (reference sequence). The CDR3 here is CASSGGVNTEAFF. The CDR3 coding sequence is TGTGCCAGCAGTGGGGGTGTAAACACTGAAGCTTTCTTT.

The rearrangement links TRBV9 to TRBJ1-1; 7 bases match TRBD1. V trimming: 3 bases; J trimming: 2 bases; junction bases outside the gene matches: 10. Germline V gene lookup returns CDR1 SGDLS and CDR2 YYNGEE. This CDR3 spans 16 amino acids. The CDR3 bases are TGTGCCAGCAGCGCACAGGGGATAGTAGGAAACACTGAAGCTTTCTTT. Protein product: CASSAQGIVGNTEAFF.

The V gene is TRBV3-1 (or the pseudogene TRBV3-2), the J gene TRBJ2-7; no firm D call. V lost 3 bases and J lost 2, with 5 bases in between. CDR3 length equals 12 residues. From germline, CDR1 is LGHDT and CDR2 YNNKEL (reference sequence). In DNA form, the CDR3 reads TGTGCCAGCAGCCAGCTACCCTACGAGCAGTACTTC. Translating it yields CASSQLPYEQYF.

This clone was recorded a few times. The V and J genes are TRBV9 and TRBJ2-1, with D uncertain. Per germline, CDR1 SGDLS and CDR2 YYNGEE. Deletions cut 0 bases from V and 7 bases from J, with 11 bases between. This CDR3 contains 14 residues. CDR3 nucleotides: TGTGCCAGCAGCGTAGTCCCTTCAGTGAATGAGCAGTTCTTC. Protein product: CASSVVPSVNEQFF.

The J gene is TRBJ2-1, the V gene TRBV11-2, with TRBD1 as a possible D gene (6 bases). Trimming took 5 bases from V and 2 from J, leaving 10 bases between them. The V gene's germline CDR1 is SGHAT and CDR2 FQNNGV. CDR3 length equals 14 residues. DNA of the CDR3: TGTGCCAGCAGCCCCAGGGGCACCTACAATGAGCAGTTCTTC. Its protein product is CASSPRGTYNEQFF.

The chain combines TRBV7-9 with TRBJ1-6; the match to TRBD1 covers 8 bases. Trimming at V came to 5 bases and at J to 0 bases, leaving 3 bases not matched to a gene. CDR1 SEHNR and CDR2 FQNEAQ come from the germline V gene (reference sequence). This CDR3 comprises 16 residues. This CDR3 reads CASSPTGGSYNSPLHF. CDR3 coding DNA: TGTGCCAGCAGCCCTACAGGGGGCTCCTATAATTCACCCCTCCACTTT.

The chain employs TRBV11-2 and TRBJ2-7, with D tentatively TRBD2 (6 bases). Deletions cut 5 bases from V and 2 bases from J, with 13 bases between. The CDR3 sequence is 14 residues long. The germline V gene encodes CDR1 SGHAT and CDR2 FQNNGV. CDR3 nucleotides: TGTGCCAGCAGCCCCCTGCGGGGCCCCTACGAGCAGTACTTC. It specifies CASSPLRGPYEQYF.

The gene calls are TRBV19 and TRBJ1-1; 10 bases match TRBD1. Germline CDR1 is LNHDA and CDR2 is SQIVND (reference sequence). The CDR3 length is 15 residues. V was pared by 4 bases and J by 4 bases, with 6 bases of the junction left unmatched. The CDR3 sequence is CASSNRDRGFTEAFF. CDR3 DNA: TGTGCCAGTAGTAATAGGGACAGGGGATTCACTGAAGCTTTCTTT.

The V call is TRBV6-5, the J call TRBJ1-5; D call uncertain. From germline, CDR1 is MNHEY and CDR2 SVGAGI. This CDR3 has 12 amino acids. V dropped 10 bases and J dropped 2 bases, with 9 bases sitting between them. The DNA of the CDR3 is TGTGCCATCGGCACAGGCAATCAGCCCCAGCATTTT. Translating it yields CAIGTGNQPQHF.